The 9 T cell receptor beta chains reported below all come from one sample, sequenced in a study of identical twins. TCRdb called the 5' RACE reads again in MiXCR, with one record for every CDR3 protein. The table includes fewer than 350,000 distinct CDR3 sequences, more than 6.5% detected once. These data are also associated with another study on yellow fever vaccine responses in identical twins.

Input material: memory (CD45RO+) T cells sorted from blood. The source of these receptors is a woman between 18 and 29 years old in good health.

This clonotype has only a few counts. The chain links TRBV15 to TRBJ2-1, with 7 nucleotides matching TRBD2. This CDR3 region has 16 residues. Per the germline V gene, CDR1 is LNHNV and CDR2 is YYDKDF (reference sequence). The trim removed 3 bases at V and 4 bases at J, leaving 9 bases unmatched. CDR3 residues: CATSSASGGGYNEQFF. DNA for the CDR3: TGTGCCACCAGCAGTGCGTCTGGCGGGGGTTACAATGAGCAGTTCTTC.

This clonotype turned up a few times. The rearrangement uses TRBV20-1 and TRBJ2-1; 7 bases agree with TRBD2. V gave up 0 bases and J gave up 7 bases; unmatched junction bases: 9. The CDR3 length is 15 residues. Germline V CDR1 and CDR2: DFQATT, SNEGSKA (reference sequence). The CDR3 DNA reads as TGCAGTGCTAGAGATCGGGCGGGAGCGAGTAATGAGCAGTTCTTC. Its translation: CSARDRAGASNEQFF.

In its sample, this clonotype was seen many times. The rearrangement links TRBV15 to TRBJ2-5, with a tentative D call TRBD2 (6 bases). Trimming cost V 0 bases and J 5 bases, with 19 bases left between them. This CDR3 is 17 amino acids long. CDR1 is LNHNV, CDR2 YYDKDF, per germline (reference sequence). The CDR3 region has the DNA TGTGCCACCAGCAGAGATCCTTTCGTAGGTGGGGGGGAGACCCAGTACTTC. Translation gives CATSRDPFVGGGETQYF.

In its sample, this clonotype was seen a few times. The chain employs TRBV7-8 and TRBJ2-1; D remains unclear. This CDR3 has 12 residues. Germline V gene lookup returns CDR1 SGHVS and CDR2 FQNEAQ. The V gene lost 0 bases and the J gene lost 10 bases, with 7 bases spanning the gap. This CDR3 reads CASSLAQLEQFF. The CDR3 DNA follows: TGTGCCAGCAGCTTAGCACAGCTCGAGCAGTTCTTC.

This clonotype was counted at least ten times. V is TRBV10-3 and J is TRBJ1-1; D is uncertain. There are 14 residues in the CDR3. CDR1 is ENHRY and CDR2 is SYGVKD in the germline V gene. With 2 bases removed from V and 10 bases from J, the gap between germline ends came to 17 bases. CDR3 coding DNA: TGTGCCATCAGTGAGAATTTTGGAGGTTACAGAGCTTTCTTT. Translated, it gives CAISENFGGYRAFF.

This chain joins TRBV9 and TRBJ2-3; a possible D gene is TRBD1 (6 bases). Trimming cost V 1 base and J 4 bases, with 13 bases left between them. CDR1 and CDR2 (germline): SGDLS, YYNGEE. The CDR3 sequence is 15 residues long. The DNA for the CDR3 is TGTGCCAGCAGCGTAAGTGGACAGCGATCAGATACGCAGTATTTT. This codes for CASSVSGQRSDTQYF.

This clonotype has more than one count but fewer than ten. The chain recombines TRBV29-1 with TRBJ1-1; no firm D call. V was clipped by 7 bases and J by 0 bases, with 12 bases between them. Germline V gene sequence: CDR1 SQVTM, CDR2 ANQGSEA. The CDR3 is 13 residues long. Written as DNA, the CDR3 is TGCAGCGGGAAGGGTGGCCTGAACACTGAAGCTTTCTTT. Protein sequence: CSGKGGLNTEAFF.

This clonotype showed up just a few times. The CDR3 reads CASSPGGLVETQYF. CDR3 DNA sequence: TGTGCCAGCAGCCCGGGGGGACTAGTAGAGACCCAGTACTTC. This chain links TRBV7-6 with TRBJ2-5; 8 nucleotides line up with TRBD2. The trim removed 5 bases at V and 4 bases at J, leaving 6 bases unmatched. CDR3 length: 14 amino acids. CDR1 SGHVS and CDR2 FNYEAQ come from the germline V gene.

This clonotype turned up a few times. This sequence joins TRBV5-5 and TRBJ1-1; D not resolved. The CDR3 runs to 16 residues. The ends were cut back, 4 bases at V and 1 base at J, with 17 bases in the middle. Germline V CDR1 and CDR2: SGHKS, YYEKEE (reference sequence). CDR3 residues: CASSPQPELRNTEAFF. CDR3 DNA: TGTGCCAGCAGCCCCCAGCCGGAACTAAGGAACACTGAAGCTTTCTTT.